A selection of T cell receptor beta chains follows, all from one sample in a study of T cell responses to AZD1222 COVID-19 vaccine. The repertoire was sequenced with immunoSEQ multiplex PCR; TCRdb's copy has only in-frame clones and lacks some. The sample lists fewer than 200,000 clones; around 87% were seen once. The sample here was peripheral blood, taken 28 days after the second AZD1222 dose. The receptors stem from an adult who received the AZD1222 COVID-19 vaccine. Both conserved end residues are part of each CDR3. A D gene is named only where the DNA matches it firmly. Not all rows give a size; the values are once, few, many and, for expanded clones, a class.

J gene: TRBJ1-1; V gene: TRBV2; clone size: NA; D gene: TRBD1; CDR3 DNA: TGTGCCAGCAGGGACCGACAGGGCGAAGCTTTCTTT; CDR3 protein: CASRDRQGEAFF
J gene: TRBJ1-2; V gene: TRBV10-3; clone size: NA; D gene: TRBD1; CDR3 DNA: TGTGCCATCAGCGCGGGACAGGGAAACTATGGCTACACCTTC; CDR3 protein: CAISAGQGNYGYTF
J gene: TRBJ1-1; V gene: TRBV2; clone size: NA; D gene: NA; CDR3 DNA: TGTGCCAGCAGTCCCCGGAGTAGGGCGAACACTGAAGCTTTCTTT; CDR3 protein: CASSPRSRANTEAFF
J gene: TRBJ2-5; V gene: TRBV12-3/TRBV12-4; clone size: NA; D gene: NA; CDR3 DNA: TGTGCCAGCAGTTTAAACGGCGCCAGGGCCCAGTACTTC; CDR3 protein: CASSLNGARAQYF
J gene: TRBJ1-2; V gene: TRBV27; clone size: once; D gene: NA; CDR3 DNA: TGTGCCAGCAGTTTATTTCCACCGGAAGGGGCCAACTATGGCTACACCTTC; CDR3 protein: CASSLFPPEGANYGYTF
J gene: TRBJ2-7; V gene: TRBV7-8; clone size: NA; D gene: NA; CDR3 DNA: TGTGCCAGCAGCGACATCGGGGGCCCTCACGGCGAGCAGTACTTC; CDR3 protein: CASSDIGGPHGEQYF
J gene: TRBJ2-2; V gene: TRBV24-1; clone size: NA; D gene: NA; CDR3 DNA: TGTGCCACCAGTGAGACAGAAACGAACACCGGGGAGCTGTTTTTT; CDR3 protein: CATSETETNTGELFF
J gene: TRBJ1-6; V gene: TRBV5-6; clone size: NA; D gene: NA; CDR3 DNA: TGTGCCAGCAGCTTGGAATTTGCTAATTCACCCCTCCACTTT; CDR3 protein: CASSLEFANSPLHF
J gene: TRBJ1-2; V gene: TRBV7-2; clone size: NA; D gene: TRBD1; CDR3 DNA: TGTGCCAGCAGCCCCATTACGAGGGGGCTTAATGGCTACACCTTC; CDR3 protein: CASSPITRGLNGYTF
J gene: TRBJ2-7; V gene: TRBV5-1; clone size: NA; D gene: TRBD2; CDR3 DNA: TGCGCCAGCAGCTTGGGGGCGGGGGTAAGCTCCTACGAGCAGTACTTC; CDR3 protein: CASSLGAGVSSYEQYF
J gene: TRBJ1-4; V gene: TRBV6-5; clone size: NA; D gene: TRBD1; CDR3 DNA: TGTGCCAGCAGTAAAAGGGGACAGAATGAAAAACTGTTTTTT; CDR3 protein: CASSKRGQNEKLFF
J gene: TRBJ2-1; V gene: TRBV5-1; clone size: NA; D gene: NA; CDR3 DNA: TGCGCCAGCATGGCCCCTGGGGGGCCATTCGAGCAGTTCTTC; CDR3 protein: CASMAPGGPFEQFF
J gene: TRBJ1-1; V gene: TRBV14; clone size: NA; D gene: NA; CDR3 DNA: TGTGCCAGCAGCCAAGATTCCCGAGAAGCTTTCTTT; CDR3 protein: CASSQDSREAFF
J gene: TRBJ1-1; V gene: TRBV5-4; clone size: NA; D gene: NA; CDR3 DNA: TGTGCCAGCAGCCGGCCCGAGTCAGGGAGCACTGAAGCTTTCTTT; CDR3 protein: CASSRPESGSTEAFF
J gene: TRBJ2-2; V gene: TRBV2; clone size: NA; D gene: NA; CDR3 DNA: TGTGCCAGCAGTGATGGGACACGGGGTTACACCGGGGAGCTGTTTTTT; CDR3 protein: CASSDGTRGYTGELFF
J gene: TRBJ1-6; V gene: TRBV11-3; clone size: NA; D gene: TRBD1; CDR3 DNA: TGTGCCAGCAGCCGGACAGGGGATAATTCACCCCTCCACTTT; CDR3 protein: CASSRTGDNSPLHF
J gene: TRBJ2-5; V gene: TRBV5-1; clone size: NA; D gene: TRBD1; CDR3 DNA: TGCGCCAGCAGCGGGGGGGACAGGGGCCGCGAGACCCAGTACTTC; CDR3 protein: CASSGGDRGRETQYF
J gene: TRBJ1-5; V gene: TRBV7-4; clone size: NA; D gene: NA; CDR3 DNA: TGTGCCAGCAGCGCGGCCCTTTTAGGGCCCCAGCATTTT; CDR3 protein: CASSAALLGPQHF
J gene: TRBJ2-7; V gene: TRBV2; clone size: NA; D gene: TRBD1; CDR3 DNA: TGTGCCAGCAGTTTCCCGGGACAGGGAAGGGCGACTCGCGAGCAGTACTTC; CDR3 protein: CASSFPGQGRATREQYF
J gene: TRBJ2-1; V gene: TRBV3-1/TRBV3-2; clone size: NA; D gene: NA; CDR3 DNA: TGTGCCAGCAGCCAAGAAGCAGGGTCCTACAATGAGCAGTTCTTC; CDR3 protein: CASSQEAGSYNEQFF
J gene: TRBJ1-1; V gene: TRBV3-1/TRBV3-2; clone size: once; D gene: NA; CDR3 DNA: TGTGCCAGCAGCCAAGTTGTGGGTGTTGCTTTCTTT; CDR3 protein: CASSQVVGVAFF
J gene: TRBJ2-3; V gene: TRBV2; clone size: NA; D gene: TRBD1; CDR3 DNA: TGTGCCAGCAGTGCACAGGGGCGAGTGAGCACAGATACGCAGTATTTT; CDR3 protein: CASSAQGRVSTDTQYF
J gene: TRBJ2-1; V gene: TRBV29-1; clone size: NA; D gene: TRBD2; CDR3 DNA: TGCAGCGTTGATGGGCGGGGGGGTTACAATGAGCAGTTCTTC; CDR3 protein: CSVDGRGGYNEQFF
J gene: TRBJ1-1; V gene: TRBV18; clone size: NA; D gene: NA; CDR3 DNA: TGTGCCAGCTCGACCCTGGAGAGGGCTTACACTGAAGCTTTCTTT; CDR3 protein: CASSTLERAYTEAFF
J gene: TRBJ1-1; V gene: TRBV28; clone size: NA; D gene: TRBD1; CDR3 DNA: TGTGCCAGCAGTTACGTAAGGACAGGGACTATGCACACTGAAGCTTTCTTT; CDR3 protein: CASSYVRTGTMHTEAFF
J gene: TRBJ1-1; V gene: TRBV12-3/TRBV12-4; clone size: NA; D gene: NA; CDR3 DNA: TGTGCCAGCAGACCCTATACGAACACTGAAGCTTTCTTT; CDR3 protein: CASRPYTNTEAFF
J gene: TRBJ2-7; V gene: TRBV5-8; clone size: NA; D gene: NA; CDR3 DNA: TGTGCCAGCAGCTTCGTTTTTGGCCTGACCGGAACGTCCTACGAGCAGTACTTC; CDR3 protein: CASSFVFGLTGTSYEQYF
J gene: TRBJ1-6; V gene: TRBV7-9; clone size: NA; D gene: NA; CDR3 DNA: TGTGCCAGCAGCTTAGAGGGCTATAATTCACCCCTCCACTTT; CDR3 protein: CASSLEGYNSPLHF
J gene: TRBJ1-2; V gene: TRBV7-8; clone size: once; D gene: NA; CDR3 DNA: TGTGCCAGCAGCTCAAACTGGGAGTTGGGGAAGTCTTGCACCTTC; CDR3 protein: CASSSNWELGKSCTF
J gene: TRBJ1-5; V gene: TRBV2; clone size: once; D gene: NA; CDR3 DNA: TGTGCCAGCAGTGCGAGAACCTATAGCAATCAGCCCCAGCATTTT; CDR3 protein: CASSARTYSNQPQHF
J gene: TRBJ1-1; V gene: TRBV30; clone size: NA; D gene: NA; CDR3 DNA: TGTGCCTGGAGTGTAATGGGCAGAAGGAACACTGAAGCTTTCTTT; CDR3 protein: CAWSVMGRRNTEAFF
J gene: TRBJ1-3; V gene: TRBV13; clone size: once; D gene: NA; CDR3 DNA: TGTGCCAGCAGCCTACAGGGAGACACCATATATTTT; CDR3 protein: CASSLQGDTIYF
J gene: TRBJ1-1; V gene: TRBV6-6; clone size: once; D gene: NA; CDR3 DNA: TGTGCCAGCAATCGCCAGGGGCAGGGGAGGAGTGTCACTGAAGCTTTCTTT; CDR3 protein: CASNRQGQGRSVTEAFF
J gene: TRBJ1-4; V gene: TRBV3-1/TRBV3-2; clone size: NA; D gene: TRBD1; CDR3 DNA: TGTGCCAGCAGCCAAGATCCTGACAGGGTAAACGAAAAACTGTTTTTT; CDR3 protein: CASSQDPDRVNEKLFF
J gene: TRBJ2-5; V gene: TRBV7-2; clone size: NA; D gene: NA; CDR3 DNA: TGTGCCAGCAGCTTTTTCGGCTCCGCTAGTGCCGAGACCCAGTACTTC; CDR3 protein: CASSFFGSASAETQYF
J gene: TRBJ1-3; V gene: TRBV5-1; clone size: once; D gene: NA; CDR3 DNA: TGCGCCAGCAGCTTCCAGGGCCTCACCTCTGGAAACACCATATATTTT; CDR3 protein: CASSFQGLTSGNTIYF
J gene: TRBJ1-3; V gene: TRBV7-9; clone size: NA; D gene: NA; CDR3 DNA: TGTGCCAGCAGCTTAGTAGTGGTCGACTCTGGAAACACCATATATTTT; CDR3 protein: CASSLVVVDSGNTIYF
J gene: TRBJ1-5; V gene: TRBV2; clone size: once; D gene: NA; CDR3 DNA: TGTGCCAGCAGTGAAGAGGGAGGCGGCAATCAGCCCCAGCATTTT; CDR3 protein: CASSEEGGGNQPQHF
J gene: TRBJ1-3; V gene: TRBV9; clone size: NA; D gene: NA; CDR3 DNA: TGTGCCAGCAGCGTAGGGGTTGGTGGAAACACCATATATTTT; CDR3 protein: CASSVGVGGNTIYF
J gene: TRBJ2-2; V gene: TRBV7-9; clone size: few; D gene: NA; CDR3 DNA: TGTGCCAGCAGCTTAGGGAGGCTCAGACAGACAGTCTACCCGGTAGAGCTGTTTTTT; CDR3 protein: CASSLGRLRQTVYPVELFF
J gene: TRBJ2-7; V gene: TRBV5-4; clone size: NA; D gene: NA; CDR3 DNA: TGTGCCAGCAGCGCGGACCTCCGGGCCCACTACGAGCAGTACTTC; CDR3 protein: CASSADLRAHYEQYF
J gene: TRBJ1-1; V gene: TRBV6-4; clone size: NA; D gene: TRBD1; CDR3 DNA: TGTGCCAGCAGTGCTCGTTCCGGGACAGGGGGCACTGAAGCTTTCTTT; CDR3 protein: CASSARSGTGGTEAFF
J gene: TRBJ2-3; V gene: TRBV30; clone size: NA; D gene: NA; CDR3 DNA: TGTGCCTGGAGCGGAGGGGCCCTCTGGGCAGATACGCAGTATTTT; CDR3 protein: CAWSGGALWADTQYF
J gene: TRBJ1-1; V gene: TRBV5-1; clone size: NA; D gene: NA; CDR3 DNA: TGCGCCAGCAGGAGTATCGGGGCCACTGAAGCTTTCTTT; CDR3 protein: CASRSIGATEAFF
J gene: TRBJ1-2; V gene: TRBV5-6; clone size: NA; D gene: NA; CDR3 DNA: TGTGCCAGCAGCGGATTTGACCGCTACTATGGCTACACCTTC; CDR3 protein: CASSGFDRYYGYTF
J gene: TRBJ1-6; V gene: TRBV30; clone size: NA; D gene: NA; CDR3 DNA: TGTGCCTGGAGCCGTACGGGAGAGAATTCACCCCTCCACTTT; CDR3 protein: CAWSRTGENSPLHF
J gene: TRBJ1-2; V gene: TRBV5-1; clone size: NA; D gene: NA; CDR3 DNA: TGCGCCAGCAGCTTGGATGGGGCGTTCTATGGCTACACCTTC; CDR3 protein: CASSLDGAFYGYTF
J gene: TRBJ1-2; V gene: TRBV7-9; clone size: NA; D gene: NA; CDR3 DNA: TGTGCCAGCAGCTTAGTGGGAGCAGGGCGTAGGAGCTATGGCTACACCTTC; CDR3 protein: CASSLVGAGRRSYGYTF
J gene: TRBJ1-5; V gene: TRBV4-3; clone size: NA; D gene: NA; CDR3 DNA: TGCGCCAGCAGCCAAACCCCCGTGTCACTTTATAGCAATCAGCCCCAGCATTTT; CDR3 protein: CASSQTPVSLYSNQPQHF